In this sample, the clone carrying this T cell receptor beta chain turned up a few times. Its antigen is not identified. Findings and caveats of the study: Greatest tumor Treg TCR overlap was with tumor naive CD4+ cells. Tumor memory CD4+ T cell TCR gene usage was found to cluster with blood and lymph node memory CD4+ cells and with lymph node naive CD4+ cells.

CD4+CD45RO+CD25- cells were isolated as memory CD4+ T cells. Constant-region reverse primers amplified full-length variable regions, followed by semi-nested Nested Universal Primer A PCR. TCRdb independently ran MiXCR on the 5' RACE reads; one entry per CDR3 protein. This sample has approximately 53,000 distinct CDR3 sequences, with around 28% found just once. The germline gives CDR1 DFQATT, CDR2 SNEGSKA (reference sequence). The CDR3 loop spans 10 amino acids. The V gene lost 6 bases and the J gene lost 4 bases, with 4 bases spanning the gap. Sequencing input: tumor-infiltrating memory CD4+ T cells sorted from the breast tumor. Sample subset: memory CD4+ T cells, CD4+CD45RO+CD25-. The source is a female donor with breast cancer. This chain joins TRBV20-1 and TRBJ2-1; the D is unclear. The CDR3 DNA reads as TGCAGTGCCTTTTACAATGAGCAGTTCTTC. This gives the protein CSAFYNEQFF.